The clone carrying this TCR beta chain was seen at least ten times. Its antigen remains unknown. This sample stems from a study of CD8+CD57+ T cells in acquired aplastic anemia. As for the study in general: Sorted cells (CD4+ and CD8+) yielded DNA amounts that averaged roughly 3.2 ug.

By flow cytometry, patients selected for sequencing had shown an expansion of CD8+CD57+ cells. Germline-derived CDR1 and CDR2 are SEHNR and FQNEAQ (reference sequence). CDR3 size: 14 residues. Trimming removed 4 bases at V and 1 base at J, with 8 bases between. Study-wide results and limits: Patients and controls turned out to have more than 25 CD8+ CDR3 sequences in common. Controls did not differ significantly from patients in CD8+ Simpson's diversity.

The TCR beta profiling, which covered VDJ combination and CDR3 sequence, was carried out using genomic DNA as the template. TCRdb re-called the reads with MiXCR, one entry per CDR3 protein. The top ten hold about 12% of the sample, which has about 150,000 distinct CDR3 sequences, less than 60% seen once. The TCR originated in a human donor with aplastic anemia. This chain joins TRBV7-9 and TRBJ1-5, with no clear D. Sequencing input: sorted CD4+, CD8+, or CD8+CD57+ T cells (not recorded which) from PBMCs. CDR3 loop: CASSSETSNQPQHF. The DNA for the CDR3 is TGTGCCAGCAGCTCAGAAACGAGCAATCAGCCCCAGCATTTT.